The 31 T cell receptor beta chains given below trace back to one sample, sequenced in a study of cytomegalovirus exposure and HLA in healthy donors. Here immunoSEQ multiplex PCR was the method, and the copy in TCRdb shows in-frame clones only, minus some. The sample contains under 250,000 clones, around nine tenths of which appear only once. The sample comprised PBMCs. These receptors came from a man between 18 and 29 years old in good health and CMV-seronegative.

The genes are TRBV30 and TRBJ2-7; 7 nucleotides agree with TRBD2. With V trimmed by 5 bases and J by 5 bases, 3 bases remained unmatched. This CDR3 contains 11 residues. CDR1 and CDR2 from the germline V gene are GTSNPN and SVGIG (reference sequence). CDR3 bases: TGTGCCTGGGGGAGGGCCGACGAGCAGTACTTC. This codes for CAWGRADEQYF.

This clone was seen only a few times. This chain uses TRBV30 with TRBJ1-2, with a tentative D call TRBD1 (6 bases). The CDR3 has 14 amino acids. CDR1 GTSNPN and CDR2 SVGIG come from the germline V gene (reference sequence). V was cut by 1 base and J by 2 bases, with 11 bases left in between. The CDR3 DNA reads TGTGCCTGGAGTGGGACAGCGCCAAACTATGGCTACACCTTC. Its translation: CAWSGTAPNYGYTF.

V usage is TRBV28 and J usage is TRBJ2-1; D call uncertain. V dropped 4 bases and J dropped 10 bases, with 14 bases sitting between them. The germline gives CDR1 MDHEN, CDR2 SYDVKM. The length of the CDR3 is 13 residues. CDR3 amino acids: CASSSPLIGEQFF. The DNA for the CDR3 is TGTGCCAGCAGTTCCCCCCTCATTGGCGAGCAGTTCTTC.

This chain connects TRBV6-1 to TRBJ2-7; unclear D gene. V lost 2 bases to trimming and J lost 6 bases, with 11 bases between them. The germline V gene has CDR1 MNHNS and CDR2 SASEGT. The CDR3 is 13 residues long. In DNA, the CDR3 is TGTGCCAGCAGTGAACAGGTTTCTCCCGAGCAGTACTTC. Amino acids: CASSEQVSPEQYF.

J is TRBJ1-5 and V is TRBV5-4; D may be TRBD1 (6 bases). From germline, CDR1 is SGHNT and CDR2 YYREEE (reference sequence). Between the trimmed V and J ends, which lost 1 base and 6 bases, there was a span of 14 bases. The CDR3 has 15 amino acids. The CDR3 DNA reads as TGTGCCAGCAGCTTGAATTCAGGGGTTGGTCAGCCCCAGCATTTT. It is translated as CASSLNSGVGQPQHF. Full variable domain (outside the CDR3, taken from reference TRBV5-4 and TRBJ1-5): ETGVTQSPTHLIKTRGQQVTLRCSSQSGHNTVSWYQQALGQGPQFIFQYYREEENGRGNFPPRFSGLQFPNYSSELNVNALELDDSALYLCASSLNSGVGQPQHFGDGTRLSIL.

The V and J genes are TRBV29-1 and TRBJ2-7, with 8 bases lining up with TRBD2. Germline-derived CDR1 and CDR2 are SQVTM and ANQGSEA. The ends lost 5 bases at V and 2 bases at J; junction bases unmatched: 5. CDR3 length: 13 residues. The CDR3 DNA sequence: TGCAGCGTTACAAATAGCGGGACCTACGAGCAGTACTTC. Its protein product is CSVTNSGTYEQYF.

This clone was seen more than once but under ten times. The chain recombines TRBV9 with TRBJ2-3; 7 bases fit TRBD1. There are 16 residues in the CDR3. Germline values: CDR1 SGDLS, CDR2 YYNGEE. Germline trimming cut 4 bases from V and 1 base from J; bases unmatched to any gene: 9. The CDR3 loop is CASSTRQGVGTDTQYF. As DNA, the CDR3 is TGTGCCAGCAGCACCCGACAGGGCGTTGGCACAGATACGCAGTATTTT.

CDR3 protein: CASSHVGGFYTEAFF. As DNA, the CDR3 is TGCGCCAGCAGCCACGTAGGGGGATTCTACACTGAAGCTTTCTTT. This chain uses TRBV4-1 with TRBJ1-1; weak D call: TRBD1 (6 bases). Germline V CDR1 and CDR2: MGHRA, YSYEKL. The CDR3 extends over 15 amino acids. The germline V and J ends were trimmed by 3 bases and 3 bases, with 14 bases remaining between them.

This clone is a singleton in its sample. The CDR3 coding sequence is TGTGCCAGCAGCCAAGACCCAGCGGGATCTTGGGATACGCAGTATTTT. Translated, it gives CASSQDPAGSWDTQYF. The chain joins TRBV4-2 to TRBJ2-3; 7 bases align to TRBD2. This CDR3 region has 16 residues. V was pared by 0 bases and J by 6 bases, with 9 bases of the junction left unmatched. Germline V gene sequence: CDR1 LGHNA, CDR2 YNFKEQ.

The J gene is TRBJ1-6, the V gene TRBV27; possibly TRBD1 for D (5 bases). CDR1 and CDR2 from the germline V gene are MNHEY and SMNVEV (reference sequence). V lost 5 bases and J 5 bases, leaving 13 bases between the germline ends. The CDR3 has 15 amino acids. Here the CDR3 reads CASSPLGQHNSPLHF. CDR3 DNA sequence: TGTGCCAGCAGTCCTCTGGGGCAGCATAATTCACCCCTCCACTTT.

The gene calls are TRBV28 and TRBJ2-3, with 10 positions matching TRBD2. With 9 bases clipped from V and 3 bases from J, the junction kept 15 bases outside the gene matches. Per germline, CDR1 MDHEN and CDR2 SYDVKM. CDR3 length equals 17 residues. The CDR3 protein is CARSPISLAGGTDTQYF. CDR3 nucleotides: TGTGCCAGATCCCCCATTTCATTAGCGGGAGGAACAGATACGCAGTATTTT.

The chain has TRBV7-2 and TRBJ2-7; 7 bases are a match to TRBD2. This CDR3 contains 14 residues. V shed 5 bases, J shed 3 bases, and the junction held 7 bases outside the gene matches. Germline V gives CDR1 SGHTA, CDR2 FQGNSA. CDR3: CASSIGGIVYEQYF. The CDR3 bases are TGTGCCAGCAGCATCGGGGGGATAGTCTACGAGCAGTACTTC.

This chain links TRBV25-1 with TRBJ2-1, with D uncertain. This CDR3 spans 14 amino acids. Per germline, CDR1 MGHDK and CDR2 SYGVNS. Trimming took off 4 bases at V and 0 bases at J, with 7 bases between the two ends. The CDR3 coding sequence is TGTGCCAGCAGTGCCTATAACTCCTACAATGAGCAGTTCTTC. Translated, it gives CASSAYNSYNEQFF.

CDR3 bases: TGTGCCAGCAGCGTGAGAAGCGCGAGCACAGATACGCAGTATTTT. Translating it yields CASSVRSASTDTQYF. The rearrangement links TRBV9 to TRBJ2-3; D not certain. V was clipped by 2 bases and J by 0 bases, with 10 bases between them. This CDR3 is built from 15 residues. Germline lookup yields CDR1 SGDLS and CDR2 YYNGEE.

The chain recombines TRBV28 with TRBJ2-1; possibly TRBD2 for D (6 bases). The CDR3 spans 15 residues. Trimming cost V 4 bases and J 9 bases, with 19 bases left between them. The germline CDR1 and CDR2 sequences are MDHEN and SYDVKM. CDR3 sequence (DNA): TGTGCCAGCAGTTCCGGGAGTCTGACGATCGGTGAGCAGTTCTTC. Translated: CASSSGSLTIGEQFF.

The chain joins TRBV5-6 to TRBJ1-3; TRBD1 might be the D (6 bases). This CDR3 spans 16 amino acids. Trimming cost V 4 bases and J 3 bases, with 17 bases left between them. CDR1 and CDR2 (germline): SGHDT, YYEEEE. Written as DNA, the CDR3 is TGTGCCAGCAGCCTATTTACGACAGGCTTTGGAAACACCATATATTTT. It translates to CASSLFTTGFGNTIYF.

The chain recombines TRBV5-6 with TRBJ2-1; no clear D. V was clipped by 1 base and J by 8 bases, with 4 bases between them. The germline V gene has CDR1 SGHDT and CDR2 YYEEEE. This CDR3 comprises 11 residues. CDR3 sequence: CASSLRDEQFF. Written as DNA, the CDR3 is TGTGCCAGCAGCTTGAGAGATGAGCAGTTCTTC.

The chain employs TRBV27 and TRBJ2-5, with 7 nucleotides matching TRBD2. With 1 base clipped from V and 5 bases from J, the junction kept 13 bases outside the gene matches. The CDR3 sequence is 17 residues long. Per the germline V gene, CDR1 is MNHEY and CDR2 is SMNVEV (reference sequence). CDR3 nucleotides: TGTGCCAGCAGTTTATTGGGCGGGAGTTTGGGAGGCGAGACCCAGTACTTC. Residues: CASSLLGGSLGGETQYF.

The chain recombines TRBV30 with TRBJ2-2; TRBD1 might be the D (5 bases). The CDR3 sequence is 14 residues long. CDR1 is GTSNPN, CDR2 SVGIG, per germline (reference sequence). V shed 2 bases and J shed 8 bases, with 15 bases lying between them. CDR3 coding DNA: TGTGCCTGGAGTTTTGGCCCCGCAGGGGGGGAGCTGTTTTTT. This translates into CAWSFGPAGGELFF.

The rearrangement uses TRBV4-1 and TRBJ2-6; no clear D gene. The germline V gene has CDR1 MGHRA and CDR2 YSYEKL. The CDR3 is 17 residues long. The V and J ends lost 4 bases and 0 bases respectively, with 13 bases between them. The CDR3, as DNA: TGCGCCAGCAGCCTGTATACTACGGCCTCTGGGGCCAACGTCCTGACTTTC. Its protein product is CASSLYTTASGANVLTF.

The chain is built from TRBV5-1 and TRBJ2-7, with a weak D call TRBD2 (5 bases). V lost 5 bases and J lost 12, with 18 bases in between. The CDR3 length is 12 residues. CDR1 SGHRS and CDR2 YFSETQ come from the germline V gene. The CDR3 sequence is CASSRSGMGSYF. CDR3 bases: TGCGCCAGCAGTCGAAGCGGCATGGGGTCGTACTTC.

The chain combines TRBV16 with TRBJ1-2; 8 nucleotides agree with TRBD1. The CDR3 spans 16 residues. Germline V gives CDR1 KGHSY, CDR2 FQNENV. V lost 4 bases, J lost 6 bases, and 13 bases stayed unmatched. CDR3 nucleotides: TGTGCCAGCAGCCCTCAATTCGGGACAGGTTCCGATGGCTACACCTTC. The encoded protein is CASSPQFGTGSDGYTF. The full variable domain, rest sourced from reference TRBV16 and TRBJ1-2, is GEEVAQTPKHLVRGEGQKAKLYCAPIKGHSYVFWYQQVLKNEFKFLISFQNENVFDETGMPKERFSAKCLPNSPCSLEIQATKLEDSAVYFCASSPQFGTGSDGYTFGSGTRLTVV.

The V and J genes are TRBV18 and TRBJ1-6; 10 bases are shared with TRBD1. This CDR3 comprises 15 residues. Germline lookup yields CDR1 KGHSH and CDR2 LQKENI. V gave up 6 bases and J gave up 9 bases; unmatched junction bases: 8. The DNA of the CDR3 is TGTGCCAGCTCCCTCCGGGACAGGGGAGGTTCACCCCTCCACTTT. This codes for CASSLRDRGGSPLHF.

The gene calls are TRBV30 and TRBJ2-7, with a tentative D call TRBD1 (5 bases). Germline values: CDR1 GTSNPN, CDR2 SVGIG (reference sequence). The CDR3 has 14 residues. V shed 2 bases and J shed 4 bases, with 15 bases lying between them. The CDR3 reads CAWSKAQGRYEQYF. The CDR3 nucleotides are TGTGCCTGGAGTAAGGCGCAGGGCCGGTACGAGCAGTACTTC.

The chain employs TRBV6-5 and TRBJ1-5, with D uncertain. CDR3 length: 14 residues. Germline CDR1 and CDR2: MNHEY and SVGAGI. V lost 3 bases, J lost 9 bases, and 15 bases lay in between. The CDR3 DNA follows: TGTGCCAGCAGTTATGTCCCAGGCGTAGGGCCCCAGCATTTT. This sequence encodes CASSYVPGVGPQHF.

The chain has TRBV28 and TRBJ2-2, with a weak D call TRBD1 (6 bases). CDR3 length: 14 residues. Trimming removed 7 bases at V and 3 bases at J, with 12 bases between. Germline-derived CDR1 and CDR2 are MDHEN and SYDVKM. CDR3 amino acids: CASKIGGYTGELFF. The CDR3 bases are TGTGCCAGCAAGATAGGGGGTTACACCGGGGAGCTGTTTTTT.

The chain employs TRBV5-4 and TRBJ2-7; possibly TRBD2 for D (5 bases). Trimming took 0 bases from V and 0 from J, leaving 16 bases between them. Germline V gene data show CDR1 as SGHNT and CDR2 as YYREEE (reference sequence). This CDR3 has 17 residues. The CDR3 loop is CASSLGGAGPGSYEQYF. CDR3 nucleotide sequence: TGTGCCAGCAGCTTGGGGGGAGCCGGGCCCGGCTCCTACGAGCAGTACTTC.

This chain links TRBV18 with TRBJ1-4; 7 nucleotides align to TRBD1. The V gene end was trimmed by 10 bases and the J gene end by 5 bases; junction bases not matched to a gene: 7. The CDR3 is 13 amino acids. Germline lookup yields CDR1 KGHSH and CDR2 LQKENI. DNA of the CDR3: TGTGCCACACTGGGACAGCTAAATGAAAAACTGTTTTTT. It is translated as CATLGQLNEKLFF.

This clone has a single count. The chain uses TRBV9 and TRBJ2-2, with 7 bases identical to TRBD1. The ends lost 4 bases at V and 8 bases at J; junction bases unmatched: 14. This CDR3 is built from 16 residues. Germline-derived CDR1 and CDR2 are SGDLS and YYNGEE. CDR3 nucleotides: TGTGCCAGCAGCCCTAAGGGCAGGGGGTTGTCTGGGGAGCTGTTTTTT. It codes for CASSPKGRGLSGELFF.

The chain employs TRBV10-3 and TRBJ1-4, with D perhaps matching TRBD1 (5 bases). The CDR3 totals 14 residues. Deletions cut 6 bases from V and 1 base from J, with 9 bases between. Germline V gives CDR1 ENHRY, CDR2 SYGVKD. The DNA of the CDR3 is TGTGCCATCAGCAGGGAGGGAACTAATGAAAAACTGTTTTTT. Protein sequence: CAISREGTNEKLFF.

V is TRBV18 and J is TRBJ1-5; no clear D gene. Trimming removed 2 bases from V and 6 bases from J, with 8 bases in between. Germline CDR1 reads KGHSH; CDR2 reads LQKENI. CDR3 size: 13 residues. Here the CDR3 reads CASSPLRGQPQHF. As DNA, the CDR3 is TGTGCCAGCTCACCATTACGGGGTCAGCCCCAGCATTTT.